The present T cell receptor beta chain was sequenced within a study of cytomegalovirus exposure and HLA in healthy donors. V lost 4 bases and J 4 bases, leaving 17 bases between the germline ends. The germline gives CDR1 SGDLS, CDR2 YYNGEE. The CDR3 length is 15 residues. A multiplex PCR was run with 60 Vbeta primers and 13 Jbeta primers. Clones were sequenced by immunoSEQ multiplex PCR, and TCRdb holds only the in-frame ones, with some missing. Here the sample spans around 110,000 clones, around 81% being singletons. Sequences were obtained from PBMCs. This receptor was taken from a woman between 25 and 40 years old in good health and CMV-seronegative. The gene calls are TRBV9 and TRBJ1-1; possibly TRBD1 for D (5 bases). CDR3 region: CASSNQGGGSTEAFF. CDR3 nucleotides: TGTGCCAGCAGCAACCAGGGAGGTGGGAGCACTGAAGCTTTCTTT.